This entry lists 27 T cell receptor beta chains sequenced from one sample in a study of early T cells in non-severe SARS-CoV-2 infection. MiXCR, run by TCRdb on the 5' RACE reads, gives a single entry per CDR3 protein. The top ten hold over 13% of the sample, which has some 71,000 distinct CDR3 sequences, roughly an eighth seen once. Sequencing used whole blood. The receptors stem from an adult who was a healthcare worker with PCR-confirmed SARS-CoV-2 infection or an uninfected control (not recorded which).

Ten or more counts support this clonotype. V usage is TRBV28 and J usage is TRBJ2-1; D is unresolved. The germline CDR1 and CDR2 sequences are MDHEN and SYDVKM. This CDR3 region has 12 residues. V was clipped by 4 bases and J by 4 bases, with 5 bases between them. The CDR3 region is CASSSLYNEQFF. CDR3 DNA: TGTGCCAGCAGTTCCTTGTACAATGAGCAGTTCTTC.

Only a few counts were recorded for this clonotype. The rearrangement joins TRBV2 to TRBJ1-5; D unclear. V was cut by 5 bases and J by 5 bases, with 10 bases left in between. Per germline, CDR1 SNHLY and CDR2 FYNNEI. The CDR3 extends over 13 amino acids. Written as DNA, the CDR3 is TGTGCCAGCAGTCGTACAGAGGATCAGCCCCAGCATTTT. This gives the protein CASSRTEDQPQHF.

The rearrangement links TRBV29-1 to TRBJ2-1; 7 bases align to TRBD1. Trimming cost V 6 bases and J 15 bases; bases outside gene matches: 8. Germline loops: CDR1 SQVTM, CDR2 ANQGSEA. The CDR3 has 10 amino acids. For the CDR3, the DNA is TGCAGCGTGCCCGGTGACAGGGCGTTCTTC. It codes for CSVPGDRAFF.

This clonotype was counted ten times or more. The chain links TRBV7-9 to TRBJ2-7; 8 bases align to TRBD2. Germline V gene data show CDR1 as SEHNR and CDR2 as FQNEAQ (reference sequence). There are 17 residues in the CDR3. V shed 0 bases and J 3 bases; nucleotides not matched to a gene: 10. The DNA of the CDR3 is TGTGCCAGCAGCTTAGCGGTTGCGGGGGGAACTTTCTACGAGCAGTACTTC. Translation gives CASSLAVAGGTFYEQYF.

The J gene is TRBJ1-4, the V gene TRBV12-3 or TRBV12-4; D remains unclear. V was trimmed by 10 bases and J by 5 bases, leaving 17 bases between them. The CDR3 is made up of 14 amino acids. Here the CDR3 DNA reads TGTGCCACCTCACCTTCGGGCCGAAATGAAAAACTGTTTTTT. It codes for CATSPSGRNEKLFF.

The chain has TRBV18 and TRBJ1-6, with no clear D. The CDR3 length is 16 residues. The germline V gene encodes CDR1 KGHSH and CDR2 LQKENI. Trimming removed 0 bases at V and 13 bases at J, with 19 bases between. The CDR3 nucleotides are TGTGCCAGCTCACCACCCTTGACGGGCCGCGAGACCCCCCTCCACTTT. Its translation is CASSPPLTGRETPLHF.

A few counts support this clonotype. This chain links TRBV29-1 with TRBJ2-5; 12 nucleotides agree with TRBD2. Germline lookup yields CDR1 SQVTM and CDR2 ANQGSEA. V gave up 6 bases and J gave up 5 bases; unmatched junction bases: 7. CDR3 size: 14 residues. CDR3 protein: CSVASGGASETQYF. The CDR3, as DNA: TGCAGCGTGGCTAGCGGGGGGGCCTCTGAGACCCAGTACTTC.

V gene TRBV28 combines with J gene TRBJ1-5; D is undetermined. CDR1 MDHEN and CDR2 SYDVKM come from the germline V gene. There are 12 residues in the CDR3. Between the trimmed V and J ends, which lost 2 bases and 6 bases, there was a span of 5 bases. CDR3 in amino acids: CASSLSPQPQHF. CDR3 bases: TGTGCCAGCAGTTTAAGCCCTCAGCCCCAGCATTTT.

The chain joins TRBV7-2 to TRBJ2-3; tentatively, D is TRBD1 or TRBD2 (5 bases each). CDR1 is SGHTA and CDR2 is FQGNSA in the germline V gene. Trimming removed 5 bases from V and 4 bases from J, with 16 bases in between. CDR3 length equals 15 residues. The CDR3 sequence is CASSPPGRLADTQYF. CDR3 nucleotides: TGTGCCAGCAGCCCACCGGGACGATTAGCAGATACGCAGTATTTT.

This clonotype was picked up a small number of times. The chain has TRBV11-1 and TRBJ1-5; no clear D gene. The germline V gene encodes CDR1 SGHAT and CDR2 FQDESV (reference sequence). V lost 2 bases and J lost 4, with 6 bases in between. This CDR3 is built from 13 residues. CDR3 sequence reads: CASSLSRNQPQHF. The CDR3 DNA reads TGTGCCAGCAGCTTATCCAGGAATCAGCCCCAGCATTTT.

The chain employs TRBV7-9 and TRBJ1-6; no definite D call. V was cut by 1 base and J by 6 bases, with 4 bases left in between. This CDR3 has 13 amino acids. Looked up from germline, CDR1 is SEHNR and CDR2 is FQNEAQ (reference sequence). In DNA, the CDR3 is TGTGCCAGCAGCTTAGGTAGTAATTCACCCCTCCACTTT. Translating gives CASSLGSNSPLHF.

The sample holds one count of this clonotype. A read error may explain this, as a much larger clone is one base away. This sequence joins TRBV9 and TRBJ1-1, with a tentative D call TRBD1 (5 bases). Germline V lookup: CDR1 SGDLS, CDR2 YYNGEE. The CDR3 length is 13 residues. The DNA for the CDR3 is TGTGCCAGCAGCCGGGGGGAGAACACTGAAGTTTTCTTT. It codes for CASSRGENTEVFF. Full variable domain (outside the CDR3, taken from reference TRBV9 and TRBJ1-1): DSGVTQTPKHLITATGQRVTLRCSPRSGDLSVYWYQQSLDQGLQFLIQYYNGEERAKGNILERFSAQQFPDLHSELNLSSLELGDSALYFCASSRGENTEVFFGQGTRLTVV.

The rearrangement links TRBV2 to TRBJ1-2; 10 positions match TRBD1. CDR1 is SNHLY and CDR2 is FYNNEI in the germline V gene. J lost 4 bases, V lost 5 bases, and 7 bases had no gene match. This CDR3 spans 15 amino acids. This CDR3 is CASSKGQGYVYGYTF. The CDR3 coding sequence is TGTGCCAGCAGTAAGGGACAGGGGTATGTCTATGGCTACACCTTC.

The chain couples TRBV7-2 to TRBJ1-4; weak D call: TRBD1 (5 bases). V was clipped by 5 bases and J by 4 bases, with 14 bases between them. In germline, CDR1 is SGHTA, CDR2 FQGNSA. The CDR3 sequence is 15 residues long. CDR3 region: CASSLWGRGNEKLFF. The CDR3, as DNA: TGTGCCAGCAGCCTCTGGGGACGGGGTAATGAAAAACTGTTTTTT.

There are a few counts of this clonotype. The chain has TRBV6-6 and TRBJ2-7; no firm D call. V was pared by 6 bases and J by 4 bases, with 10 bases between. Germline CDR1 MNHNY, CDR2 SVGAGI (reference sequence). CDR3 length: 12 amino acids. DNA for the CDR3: TGTGCCAGCAGCCGTGGTGGGTACGAGCAGTACTTC. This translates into CASSRGGYEQYF.

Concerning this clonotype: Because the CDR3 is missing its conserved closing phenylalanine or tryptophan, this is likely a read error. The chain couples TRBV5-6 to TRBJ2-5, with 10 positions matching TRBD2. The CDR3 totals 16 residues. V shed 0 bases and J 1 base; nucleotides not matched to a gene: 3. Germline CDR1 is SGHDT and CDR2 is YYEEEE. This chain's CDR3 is CASSLVTSGTQETQYS. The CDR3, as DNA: TGTGCCAGCAGCTTGGTCACTAGCGGGACCCAAGAGACCCAGTACTCC.

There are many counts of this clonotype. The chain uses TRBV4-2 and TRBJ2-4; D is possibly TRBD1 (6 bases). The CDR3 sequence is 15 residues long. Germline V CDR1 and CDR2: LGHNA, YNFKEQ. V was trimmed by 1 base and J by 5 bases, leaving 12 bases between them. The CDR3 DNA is TGTGCCAGCAGCCAAGGCCGGGACATTCAAAACATTCAGTACTTC. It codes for CASSQGRDIQNIQYF.

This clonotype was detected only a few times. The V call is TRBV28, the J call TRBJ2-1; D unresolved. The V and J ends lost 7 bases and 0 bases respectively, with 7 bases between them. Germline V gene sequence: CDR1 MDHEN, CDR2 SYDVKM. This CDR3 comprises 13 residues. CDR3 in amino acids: CASMPYSYNEQFF. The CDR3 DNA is TGTGCCAGCATGCCATACTCCTACAATGAGCAGTTCTTC.

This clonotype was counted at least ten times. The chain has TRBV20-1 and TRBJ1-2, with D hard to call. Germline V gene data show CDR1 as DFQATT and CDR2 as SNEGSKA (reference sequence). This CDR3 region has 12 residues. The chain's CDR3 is CRTTMGNYGYTF. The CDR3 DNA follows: TGCAGGACCACAATGGGGAACTATGGCTACACCTTC.

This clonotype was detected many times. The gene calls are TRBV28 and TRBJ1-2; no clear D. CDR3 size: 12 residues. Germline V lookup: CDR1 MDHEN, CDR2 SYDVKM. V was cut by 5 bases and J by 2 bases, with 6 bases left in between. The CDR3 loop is CASSQPNYGYTF. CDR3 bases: TGTGCCAGCAGTCAACCAAACTATGGCTACACCTTC.

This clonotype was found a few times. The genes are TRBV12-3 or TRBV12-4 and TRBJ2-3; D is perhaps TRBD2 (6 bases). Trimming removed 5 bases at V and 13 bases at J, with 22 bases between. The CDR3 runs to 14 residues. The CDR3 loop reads CASSPMRGVGGEYF. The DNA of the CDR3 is TGTGCCAGCAGTCCCATGCGGGGTGTGGGGGGTGAGTATTTT.

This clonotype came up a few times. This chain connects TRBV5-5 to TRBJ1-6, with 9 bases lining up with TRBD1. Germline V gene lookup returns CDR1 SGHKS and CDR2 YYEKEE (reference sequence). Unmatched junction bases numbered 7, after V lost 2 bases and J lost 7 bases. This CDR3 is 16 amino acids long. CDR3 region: CASSFWAGQGNSPLHF. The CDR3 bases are TGTGCCAGCAGCTTTTGGGCGGGACAGGGCAATTCACCCCTCCACTTT. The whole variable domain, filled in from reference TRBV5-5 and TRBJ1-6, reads DAGVTQSPTHLIKTRGQQVTLRCSPISGHKSVSWYQQVLGQGPQFIFQYYEKEERGRGNFPDRFSARQFPNYSSELNVNALLLGDSALYLCASSFWAGQGNSPLHFGNGTRLTVT.

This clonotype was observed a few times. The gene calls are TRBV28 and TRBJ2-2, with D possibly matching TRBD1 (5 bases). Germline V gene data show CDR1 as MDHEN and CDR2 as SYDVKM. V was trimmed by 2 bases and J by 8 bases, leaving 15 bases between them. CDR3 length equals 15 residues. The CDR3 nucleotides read TGTGCCAGCAGTTTAATGGCAGGGCTTCAGGGGGAGCTGTTTTTT. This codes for CASSLMAGLQGELFF.

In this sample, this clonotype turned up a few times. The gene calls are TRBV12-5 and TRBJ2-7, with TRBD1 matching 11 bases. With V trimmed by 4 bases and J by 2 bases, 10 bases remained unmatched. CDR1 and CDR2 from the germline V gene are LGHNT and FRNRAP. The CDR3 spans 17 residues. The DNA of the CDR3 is TGTGCTAGTGGTTATCAAGGACAGGGGGCTTTACCCTACGAGCAGTACTTC. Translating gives CASGYQGQGALPYEQYF.

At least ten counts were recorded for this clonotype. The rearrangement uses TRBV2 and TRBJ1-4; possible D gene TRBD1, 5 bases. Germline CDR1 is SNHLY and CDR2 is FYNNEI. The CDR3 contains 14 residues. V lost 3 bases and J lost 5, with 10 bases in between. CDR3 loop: CASSEGQPNEKLFF. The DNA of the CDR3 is TGTGCCAGCAGTGAGGGGCAGCCGAATGAAAAACTGTTTTTT.

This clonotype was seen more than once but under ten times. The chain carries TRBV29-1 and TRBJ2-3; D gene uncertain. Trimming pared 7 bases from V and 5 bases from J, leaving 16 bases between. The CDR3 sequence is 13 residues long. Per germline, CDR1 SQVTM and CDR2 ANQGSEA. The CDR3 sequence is CSAQTPVRDTQYF. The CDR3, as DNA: TGCAGCGCTCAGACACCGGTAAGAGATACGCAGTATTTT.

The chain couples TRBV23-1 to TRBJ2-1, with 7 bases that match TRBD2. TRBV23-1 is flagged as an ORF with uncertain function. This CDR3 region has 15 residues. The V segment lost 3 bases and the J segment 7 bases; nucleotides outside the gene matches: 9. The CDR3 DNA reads TGCGCCAGCAGTCAGGGCCTCCGGGAGGTTAATGAGCAGTTCTTC. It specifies CASSQGLREVNEQFF.